This T cell receptor (beta chain) was sequenced for a study of blood T cell repertoires in COVID-19. Here immunoSEQ multiplex PCR was the method, and the copy in TCRdb shows in-frame clones only, minus some. Among under 150,000 clones, around 73% were seen once, and the ten largest hold roughly 10%. The J segment lost 3 bases and the V segment lost 5 bases, leaving 10 bases of the junction unmatched. The CDR3 totals 17 residues. Germline CDR1 and CDR2: SNHLY and FYNNEI. Material for sequencing was peripheral blood. The rearrangement joins TRBV2 to TRBJ1-6; TRBD1 aligns across 7 bases. The receptor was derived from a woman aged 45 to 65 with active or convalescent COVID-19. CDR3 sequence (DNA): TGTGCCAGCAGTCCCGCAGGGGGATCGGGCTATAATTCACCCCTCCACTTT. Translating it yields CASSPAGGSGYNSPLHF.